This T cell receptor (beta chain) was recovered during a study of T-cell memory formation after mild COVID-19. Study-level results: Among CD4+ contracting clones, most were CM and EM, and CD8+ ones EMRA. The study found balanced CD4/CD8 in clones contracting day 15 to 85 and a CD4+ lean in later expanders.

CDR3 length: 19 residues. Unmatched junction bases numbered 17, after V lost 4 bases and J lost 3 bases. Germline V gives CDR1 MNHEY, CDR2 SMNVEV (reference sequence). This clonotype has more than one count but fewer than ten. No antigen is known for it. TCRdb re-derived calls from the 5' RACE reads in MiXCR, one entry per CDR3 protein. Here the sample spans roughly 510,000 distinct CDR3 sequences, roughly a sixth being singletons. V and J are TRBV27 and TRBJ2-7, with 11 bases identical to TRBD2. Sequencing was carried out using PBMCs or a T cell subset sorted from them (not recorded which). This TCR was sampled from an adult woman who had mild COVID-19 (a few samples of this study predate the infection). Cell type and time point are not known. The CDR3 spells CASSSRPGTSGTGVYEQYF. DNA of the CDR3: TGTGCCAGCAGTTCCCGACCCGGGACTAGCGGTACTGGGGTCTACGAGCAGTACTTC.